These 15 T cell receptor beta chains came from one sample sequenced in a study of response to subunit inactivated influenza vaccine. TCRdb independently ran MiXCR on the RT-PCR reads; one entry per CDR3 protein. Of hundreds of thousands of distinct CDR3 sequences detected, roughly 20% appear once; the ten largest clones hold under 13%. The input for sequencing was PBMCs from blood, taken roughly 5 days after vaccination. The receptors here all came from a man aged 50 or older who received an inactivated influenza vaccine.

This sequence joins TRBV20-1 and TRBJ1-2, with D perhaps matching TRBD1 (5 bases). V dropped 5 bases and J dropped 4 bases, with 11 bases sitting between them. The CDR3 has 12 residues. Germline CDR1 DFQATT, CDR2 SNEGSKA (reference sequence). In DNA form, the CDR3 reads TGCAGTGCTTCTAGGGGAACCTATGGCTACACCTTC. Translating it yields CSASRGTYGYTF.

This clonotype showed up just a few times. The V and J genes are TRBV4-2 and TRBJ1-1, with TRBD1 identical over 12 bases. From germline, CDR1 is LGHNA and CDR2 YNFKEQ. The CDR3 contains 16 residues. The J segment lost 1 base and the V segment lost 2 bases, leaving 2 bases of the junction unmatched. This CDR3 reads CASSQMGQGANTEAFF. In DNA form, the CDR3 reads TGTGCCAGCAGCCAAATGGGACAGGGGGCGAACACTGAAGCTTTCTTT.

The chain carries TRBV4-3 and TRBJ1-1; TRBD1 matches at 9 bases. Losses at the gene ends were 1 base for V and 3 bases for J; bases not matched to a gene: 9. This CDR3 comprises 17 residues. Germline CDR1 and CDR2: LGHNA and YSLEER. In DNA form, the CDR3 reads TGCGCCAGCAGCCAAGCATTGACAGGGGGTAAAGACACTGAAGCTTTCTTT. Translated, it gives CASSQALTGGKDTEAFF.

This clonotype was detected only a few times. The germline gene is not matched at one end of the junction; a read error may be the cause. This chain uses TRBV27 with TRBJ2-5; unclear D gene. Germline CDR1 is MNHEY and CDR2 is SMNVEV (reference sequence). The CDR3 covers 15 residues. CDR3 residues: CATSPRLSPREAQYF. DNA of the CDR3: TGTGCCACCTCCCCGCGTCTCTCTCCAAGAGAGGCCCAGTACTTC.

The rearrangement uses TRBV5-6 and TRBJ1-4; the D is unclear. V dropped 1 base and J dropped 10 bases, with 14 bases sitting between them. This CDR3 region has 14 residues. CDR1 and CDR2 from the germline V gene are SGHDT and YYEEEE. CDR3 loop: CASSLYTSSRKLFF. CDR3 in DNA: TGTGCCAGCAGCTTGTATACATCATCGAGAAAACTGTTTTTT.

The chain combines TRBV27 with TRBJ1-5, with D unresolved. The germline V gene has CDR1 MNHEY and CDR2 SMNVEV (reference sequence). V lost 8 bases and J 4 bases, leaving 15 bases between the germline ends. The CDR3 totals 14 residues. This CDR3 reads CASGPLEMNQPQHF. The CDR3 DNA is TGTGCCAGCGGACCCTTGGAGATGAATCAGCCCCAGCATTTT.

This clonotype was recorded many times. The V call is TRBV4-1, the J call TRBJ2-1; D is unclear. The V end lost 4 bases, the J end lost 0 bases, and 10 bases lay between the germline ends. This CDR3 is built from 15 residues. Germline CDR1 MGHRA, CDR2 YSYEKL. CDR3: CASSRGVVSYNEQFF. The CDR3 DNA reads as TGCGCCAGCAGCCGAGGCGTCGTCTCCTACAATGAGCAGTTCTTC.

CDR3 region: CSVVWGQGNEQFF. The CDR3 DNA is TGCAGCGTTGTTTGGGGACAGGGCAATGAGCAGTTCTTC. The V and J genes are TRBV29-1 and TRBJ2-1; 9 positions agree with TRBD1. The CDR3 has 13 residues. The V and J ends lost 4 bases and 6 bases, in that order; junction bases with no gene match: 4. Germline CDR1 is SQVTM and CDR2 is ANQGSEA.

This clonotype appeared many times. This sequence joins TRBV20-1 and TRBJ2-1; 7 positions match TRBD2. Germline-derived CDR1 and CDR2 are DFQATT and SNEGSKA (reference sequence). V was clipped by 0 bases and J by 6 bases; unmatched bases: 8. This CDR3 has 15 amino acids. The CDR3: CSARDLWEGGNEQFF. The CDR3 DNA follows: TGCAGTGCTAGAGATCTGTGGGAGGGTGGCAATGAGCAGTTCTTC.

This clonotype occurred a few times. The chain combines TRBV28 with TRBJ2-7; D possibly matches TRBD1 or TRBD2 (5 bases each). Trimming stripped 6 bases from V and 3 bases from J, with 18 bases between. CDR3 length equals 15 residues. CDR1 and CDR2 (germline): MDHEN, SYDVKM. The CDR3 DNA reads as TGTGCCAGCAGCCAAGTGGGGGTTGGGATCTACGAGCAGTACTTC. As protein: CASSQVGVGIYEQYF.

This clonotype was seen a handful of times. The chain links TRBV10-3 to TRBJ1-1; D call uncertain. The germline CDR1 and CDR2 sequences are ENHRY and SYGVKD. The CDR3 sequence is 16 residues long. V lost 3 bases and J lost 2, with 16 bases in between. Written as DNA, the CDR3 is TGTGCCATCAGTGAATCTGGTGGGGTGGTAAACACTGAAGCTTTCTTT. It is translated as CAISESGGVVNTEAFF.

The genes are TRBV5-1 and TRBJ2-1; 12 positions match TRBD1. The CDR3 contains 15 residues. With 5 bases clipped from V and 9 bases from J, the junction kept 9 bases outside the gene matches. Germline V gives CDR1 SGHRS, CDR2 YFSETQ. CDR3: CASSSPGQGASEQFF. CDR3 coding DNA: TGCGCCAGCAGTTCGCCGGGACAGGGGGCAAGTGAGCAGTTCTTC.

V is TRBV20-1 and J is TRBJ2-2; D possibly corresponds to TRBD2 (6 bases). Germline-derived CDR1 and CDR2 are DFQATT and SNEGSKA (reference sequence). V was pared by 5 bases and J by 2 bases, with 12 bases between. CDR3 length equals 14 residues. The CDR3 region has the DNA TGCAGTGCTGGTGTGCGGGACAACACCGGGGAGCTGTTTTTT. Encoded protein: CSAGVRDNTGELFF.

The chain uses TRBV15 and TRBJ1-1; possible D gene TRBD1, 6 bases. CDR1 is LNHNV and CDR2 is YYDKDF in the germline V gene (reference sequence). V lost 7 bases and J 0 bases, leaving 12 bases between the germline ends. The CDR3 sequence is 14 residues long. The CDR3 sequence is CATTTGAMNTEAFF. DNA for the CDR3: TGTGCCACCACCACGGGGGCCATGAACACTGAAGCTTTCTTT.

In this sample, this clonotype turned up many times. The rearrangement joins TRBV29-1 to TRBJ2-3; tentative D call: TRBD1 (5 bases). The ends were cut back, 4 bases at V and 2 bases at J, with 7 bases in the middle. This CDR3 spans 12 amino acids. Looked up from germline, CDR1 is SQVTM and CDR2 is ANQGSEA. The CDR3 spells CSVAGHTDTQYF. CDR3 DNA: TGCAGCGTTGCCGGACACACAGATACGCAGTATTTT.